The rows below give T cell receptor beta chains drawn from one sample of a study of Tregs in tolerant kidney transplant recipients. Method: immunoSEQ multiplex PCR; TCRdb's copy keeps in-frame clones and lacks some. The table includes 200,000 to 300,000 clones, roughly four fifths detected once. The material sequenced was CD4+ T cells from blood. Receptors were obtained from a human donor in good health. CDR3s include the opening cysteine and the closing phenylalanine or tryptophan. The order of the fields is V gene, clone size, J gene, CDR3 protein. Clone size is stated in some rows and not others, as once, few, many or a class when expanded.

>TRBV27|-|TRBJ2-1
CASTKGLAGGNEQFF
>TRBV5-1|-|TRBJ1-2
CASSLGTEDYGYTF
>TRBV19|-|TRBJ1-1
CASSILEGRTEAFF
>TRBV30|once|TRBJ1-4
CALGPPGEKLFF
>TRBV7-7|-|TRBJ2-2
CASSVEEVTGELFF
>TRBV14|-|TRBJ1-2
CASSPGRTATYGYTF
>TRBV30|once|TRBJ1-5
CAWSRPGGYSNQPQHF
>TRBV6-1|once|TRBJ1-4
CASSEAQFEKLFF
>TRBV2|-|TRBJ1-2
CASSPLRSYTF
>TRBV27|-|TRBJ2-4
CASSLYTGARNQKNIQYF
>TRBV4-1|-|TRBJ1-5
CASSQEGRATQPQHF
>TRBV15|-|TRBJ1-1
CATSREWNTEAFF
>TRBV29-1|-|TRBJ2-6
CSVESSSGANVLTF
>TRBV7-9|-|TRBJ1-5
CASSPNGEGPQHF
>TRBV27|-|TRBJ1-2
CASRTQGANYGYTF
>TRBV10-2|once|TRBJ1-4
CASSDSRRKTNEKLFF
>TRBV9|-|TRBJ1-2
CASSPGHSNYGYTF
>TRBV7-8|-|TRBJ1-2
CASSPGGAAFGYGYTF
>TRBV6-5|-|TRBJ2-7
CASSCTGGALGEQYF
>TRBV5-1|-|TRBJ2-5
CASSLGQGQETQYF
>TRBV5-3|-|TRBJ2-7
CARSLGFEQYF
>TRBV18|few|TRBJ2-6
CASSPPRSSGANVLTF
>TRBV18|-|TRBJ2-1
CASSSTVRREGSYNEQFF
>TRBV25-1|-|TRBJ2-2
CASSDIRGPDGELFF
>TRBV10-1|few|TRBJ2-1
CASSEGWGSEQFF
>TRBV4-1|-|TRBJ2-4
CASSPGPQAQNIQYF
>TRBV29-1|-|TRBJ2-1
CSVEVGEGYEQFF
>TRBV18|-|TRBJ1-3
CASSPTPATGNTIYF
>TRBV10-3|few|TRBJ2-7
CAISSAQGGVGEQYF
>TRBV11-3|-|TRBJ1-1
CASSLGGRGNTEAFF
>TRBV30|few|TRBJ2-7
CAWTLERTYEQYF
>TRBV7-3|-|TRBJ2-2
CASSYAGGKTGELFF
>TRBV5-1|-|TRBJ2-5
CASSLGPGDQETQYF
>TRBV13|-|-
CASSPLDGEYEQYF
>TRBV5-1|-|TRBJ2-5
CASSPGLAATQETQYF
>TRBV5-1|-|TRBJ1-5
CASSLSGQTNQPQHF
>TRBV27|once|TRBJ2-7
CASSPRTSKSYEQYF
>TRBV12-5|-|TRBJ1-1
CASVRGHTEAFF
>TRBV6-5|-|TRBJ1-1
CASRRDRGATEAFF
>TRBV5-1|-|TRBJ1-5
CASSPGEGPRSQPQHF
>TRBV4-2|-|TRBJ2-1
CASSQIGGGGGYNEQFF
>TRBV5-1|-|TRBJ2-2
CASSLASMELFF
>TRBV5-6|-|TRBJ1-6
CASSAQGVGGSPLHF
>TRBV11-2|-|TRBJ1-1
CASSLDTGAFILLNTEAFF
>TRBV27|-|-
CASGRKGEQYF